One and the same sample provided the 28 T cell receptor beta chains below, sequenced in a study of CDR3 diversity in severe acne. TCRdb recomputed calls from the PCR reads with MiXCR, one row per CDR3 protein. The sample has roughly 100,000 distinct CDR3 sequences; roughly half are singletons. Sequencing was performed on blood. The receptors here all came from a male donor with acne.

This rearrangement joins TRBV20-1 to TRBJ2-7, with TRBD2 identical over 11 bases. The junction had 8 bases not matched to a gene; V was cut back by 3 bases and J by 4 bases. Germline V gene data show CDR1 as DFQATT and CDR2 as SNEGSKA (reference sequence). CDR3 length equals 15 residues. As DNA, the CDR3 is TGCAGTGCTAGGGCTATTACTAGCGGGAGATACGAGCAGTACTTC. Translation: CSARAITSGRYEQYF.

The table lists this clonotype with a count of one. It is likely a read error, because the conserved phenylalanine at the end of the CDR3 is missing. The limits of the CDR3 on the DNA are not certain, so only TCRdb's listed CDR3 is given. The CDR3 sequence: CASSLMASGGYFV. The chain recombines TRBV7-8 with TRBJ2-5; the DNA was not compared with TRBD2, the D call given in the table. The CDR3 spans 13 residues, counting both ends. Germline assignment: CDR1 SGHVS and CDR2 FQNEAQ.

There are many counts of this clonotype. The chain links TRBV5-4 to TRBJ2-7, with 9 bases lining up with TRBD2. V trimming: 2 bases; J trimming: 4 bases; junction bases outside the gene matches: 19. Germline V gene sequence: CDR1 SGHNT, CDR2 YYREEE (reference sequence). This CDR3 comprises 19 residues. Here the CDR3 reads CASSFRQGLLAGRPYEQYF. The CDR3 DNA reads TGTGCCAGCAGCTTCAGACAGGGATTACTAGCGGGTCGTCCTTACGAGCAGTACTTC.

This chain uses TRBV7-2 with TRBJ2-5; D not certain. The CDR3 length is 16 residues. Per the germline V gene, CDR1 is SGHTA and CDR2 is FQGNSA. V lost 0 bases, J lost 2 bases, and 13 bases lay in between. The CDR3 nucleotides are TGTGCCAGCAGCTTAGCTGGTGACGGTACGCAAGAGACCCAGTACTTC. Translation gives CASSLAGDGTQETQYF.

This clonotype appeared many times. The chain recombines TRBV9 with TRBJ2-7, with 7 nucleotides matching TRBD2. Germline trimming cut 3 bases from V and 5 bases from J; bases unmatched to any gene: 14. The CDR3 contains 16 residues. Germline CDR1 reads SGDLS; CDR2 reads YYNGEE. CDR3 sequence: CASSGEGLTSRDEQYF. The CDR3 nucleotides are TGTGCCAGCAGCGGGGAGGGACTAACTTCGAGGGACGAGCAGTACTTC.

The V call is TRBV29-1, the J call TRBJ2-7, with 7 nucleotides matching TRBD1. The CDR3 has 13 residues. The trim removed 6 bases at V and 2 bases at J, leaving 7 bases unmatched. Germline V lookup: CDR1 SQVTM, CDR2 ANQGSEA. In DNA, the CDR3 is TGCAGCGTCCCCGGGACAGAAGCCTACGAGCAGTACTTC. This sequence encodes CSVPGTEAYEQYF.

J is TRBJ1-6 and V is TRBV25-1; no reliable D call. Deletions cut 5 bases from V and 7 bases from J, with 15 bases between. The CDR3 length is 15 residues. From germline, CDR1 is MGHDK and CDR2 SYGVNS. CDR3 amino acids: CASSFIQSGNSPLHF. Here the CDR3 DNA reads TGTGCCAGCAGTTTTATTCAGAGCGGGAATTCACCCCTCCACTTT. The whole variable domain, remainder taken from reference TRBV25-1 and TRBJ1-6, is EADIYQTPRYLVIGTGKKITLECSQTMGHDKMYWYQQDPGMELHLIHYSYGVNSTEKGDLSSESTVSRIRTEHFPLTLESARPSHTSQYLCASSFIQSGNSPLHFGNGTRLTVT.

The chain uses TRBV11-2 and TRBJ1-5; D is ambiguous. Germline V lookup: CDR1 SGHAT, CDR2 FQNNGV. V was pared by 3 bases and J by 3 bases, with 6 bases between. The CDR3 sequence is 13 residues long. The DNA for the CDR3 is TGTGCCAGCAGCTTTGGAAACAATCAGCCCCAGCATTTT. Translation gives CASSFGNNQPQHF.

This clonotype was counted only a few times. This chain connects TRBV27 to TRBJ2-1, with 12 bases aligning to TRBD2. The V segment lost 4 bases and the J segment 4 bases; nucleotides outside the gene matches: 5. CDR1 is MNHEY and CDR2 is SMNVEV in the germline V gene (reference sequence). The CDR3 length is 16 residues. The CDR3 sequence: CASSSILAGGYNEQFF. Written as DNA, the CDR3 is TGTGCCAGCAGTTCGATTCTAGCGGGAGGGTACAATGAGCAGTTCTTC.

This clonotype is judged medium-sized. The J gene is TRBJ2-7, the V gene TRBV12-3 or TRBV12-4; D not certain. Trimming left V 6 bases short and J 4 bases short, with 10 bases between. The CDR3 loop spans 12 amino acids. The CDR3 sequence is CASRATAYEQYF. CDR3 DNA: TGTGCCAGCAGGGCGACTGCTTACGAGCAGTACTTC.

The rearrangement links TRBV7-8 to TRBJ1-1; 7 bases align to TRBD1. Per germline, CDR1 SGHVS and CDR2 FQNEAQ. V lost 2 bases to trimming and J lost 0 bases; unmatched junction nucleotides: 3. This CDR3 contains 15 residues. CDR3 protein: CASSLLTGMNTEAFF. CDR3 nucleotides: TGTGCCAGCAGCTTACTGACAGGGATGAACACTGAAGCTTTCTTT.

The J gene is TRBJ2-5, the V gene TRBV4-2, with TRBD1 matching over 8 bases. V was clipped by 4 bases and J by 13 bases; unmatched bases: 17. The CDR3 contains 15 residues. CDR1 and CDR2 (germline): LGHNA, YNFKEQ. The CDR3 loop reads CASSLIRGLGEKLYF. The CDR3 DNA reads TGTGCCAGCAGCCTAATCAGGGGGCTTGGTGAAAAACTGTACTTC.

This clonotype turned up a few times. A read error may explain this, as a much larger clone is one base away. The chain couples TRBV20-1 to TRBJ1-6; D is possibly TRBD1 (6 bases). The germline V gene encodes CDR1 DFQATT and CDR2 SNEGSKA (reference sequence). There are 15 residues in the CDR3. The DNA for the CDR3 is TGCAATGCTCGCCGGGACACCAACTATAATTCACCCCTCCACTTT. Protein product: CNARRDTNYNSPLHF.

The chain couples TRBV12-5 to TRBJ2-7, with 10 nucleotides matching TRBD1. Germline V lookup: CDR1 LGHNT, CDR2 FRNRAP. The CDR3 contains 15 residues. For the CDR3, the DNA is TGTGCCAGCAGTCCACCCGGGACAGGGGTTCGCGAGCAGTACTTC. Its translation is CASSPPGTGVREQYF. Using reference TRBV12-5 and TRBJ2-7 for the parts outside the CDR3, the full variable domain is DARVTQTPRHKVTEMGQEVTMRCQPILGHNTVFWYRQTMMQGLELLAYFRNRAPLDDSGMPKDRFSAEMPDATLATLKIQPSEPRDSAVYFCASSPPGTGVREQYFGPGTRLTVT.

This chain connects TRBV4-2 to TRBJ2-2; D is unresolved. V lost 4 bases and J 5 bases, leaving 11 bases between the germline ends. The V gene's germline CDR1 is LGHNA and CDR2 YNFKEQ. The CDR3 totals 14 residues. Written as DNA, the CDR3 is TGTGCCAGCAGCCCCCTTGAAGGGACCGGGGAGCTGTTTTTT. It specifies CASSPLEGTGELFF.

There are many counts of this clonotype. CDR3 region: CASSLDGSGYNEQFF. CDR3 coding DNA: TGTGCCAGCAGCTTAGATGGTTCTGGGTACAATGAGCAGTTCTTC. V usage is TRBV11-1 and J usage is TRBJ2-1; no reliable D call. Germline CDR1 reads SGHAT; CDR2 reads FQDESV (reference sequence). This CDR3 is built from 15 residues. V dropped 1 base and J dropped 4 bases, with 11 bases sitting between them.

In this sample, this clonotype turned up many times. The chain joins TRBV6-4 to TRBJ1-2, with D possibly being TRBD1 (5 bases). This CDR3 spans 12 amino acids. Germline V gene data show CDR1 as MRHNA and CDR2 as SNTAGT. V dropped 4 bases and J dropped 7 bases, with 10 bases sitting between them. The CDR3 coding sequence is TGTGCCAGCAGTGGCCCGCAGGGTGGCTACACCTTC. This gives the protein CASSGPQGGYTF.

The rearrangement joins TRBV12-3 or TRBV12-4 to TRBJ1-1; 11 positions agree with TRBD1. CDR3 length: 14 residues. V was clipped by 7 bases and J by 4 bases; unmatched bases: 5. Here the CDR3 reads CASISGTGGTEAFF. The CDR3 nucleotides read TGTGCCAGCATCTCCGGGACAGGGGGCACTGAAGCTTTCTTT.

Details on this clonotype: Given a much more abundant clone one base away, this may be a read error. This chain links TRBV7-9 with TRBJ1-5, with a weak D call TRBD1 (5 bases). The CDR3 spans 13 residues. Trimming left V 10 bases short and J 3 bases short, with 13 bases between. Germline-derived CDR1 and CDR2 are SEHNR and FQNEAQ (reference sequence). CDR3 sequence reads: CATWIGDNQPQHF. CDR3 DNA: TGTGCCACTTGGATAGGGGACAATCAGCCCCAGCATTTT.

The rearrangement uses TRBV7-6 and TRBJ2-2; perhaps TRBD2 as D (6 bases). In germline, CDR1 is SGHVS, CDR2 FNYEAQ. CDR3 size: 17 residues. Trimming pared 5 bases from V and 0 bases from J, leaving 16 bases between. CDR3: CASSRGMGLTNTGELFF. The CDR3 DNA reads as TGTGCCAGCAGCCGCGGGATGGGATTGACGAACACCGGGGAGCTGTTTTTT.

The gene calls are TRBV7-6 and TRBJ2-2, with D unresolved. This CDR3 spans 16 amino acids. With 2 bases removed from V and 2 bases from J, the gap between germline ends came to 12 bases. Germline V gene sequence: CDR1 SGHVS, CDR2 FNYEAQ. The CDR3 nucleotides read TGTGCCAGCAGCTTAAACGGCGGAGTAAACACCGGGGAGCTGTTTTTT. As protein: CASSLNGGVNTGELFF.

This clonotype was recorded a few times. V gene TRBV15 combines with J gene TRBJ2-3, with D tentatively TRBD2 (6 bases). CDR3 length: 14 amino acids. V lost 3 bases, J lost 4 bases, and 11 bases lay in between. The germline V gene encodes CDR1 LNHNV and CDR2 YYDKDF (reference sequence). The CDR3 region has the DNA TGTGCCACCAGCAGTGACGGGAGCCCAGATACGCAGTATTTT. Translation gives CATSSDGSPDTQYF. Based on the CDR3 plus reference TRBV15 and TRBJ2-3, the full variable domain is DAMVIQNPRYQVTQFGKPVTLSCSQTLNHNVMYWYQQKSSQAPKLLFHYYDKDFNNEADTPDNFQSRRPNTSFCFLDIRSPGLGDTAMYLCATSSDGSPDTQYFGPGTRLTVL.

This clonotype was seen a few times. An end of the junction does not agree with germline; a read error may underlie this. The V gene is TRBV12-3 or TRBV12-4, the J gene TRBJ2-5, with 7 positions matching TRBD1. The CDR3 totals 13 residues. CDR3 loop: CVSGTGVQETQYF. CDR3 coding DNA: TGTGTCAGCGGAACAGGGGTTCAAGAGACCCAGTACTTC.

With regard to this clonotype: A much larger clone is a single base away; this may be a read error. The gene calls are TRBV6-1 and TRBJ2-1; TRBD2 is a possible D gene (5 bases). Germline V lookup: CDR1 MNHNS, CDR2 SASEGT. V lost 6 bases and J 8 bases, leaving 8 bases between the germline ends. CDR3 size: 11 residues. CDR3 amino acids: CASSQRDEQFF. CDR3 bases: TGTGCCAGCAGCCAGAGGGATGAGCAGTTCTTC.

This clonotype was counted ten times or more. The chain recombines TRBV7-8 with TRBJ2-3; a possible D gene is TRBD2 (5 bases). CDR1 is SGHVS and CDR2 is FQNEAQ in the germline V gene. The V gene lost 6 bases and the J gene lost 1 base, with 14 bases spanning the gap. The CDR3 length is 15 residues. The CDR3 DNA sequence: TGTGCCAGCAGTACAGAGGAGAGGGGCACAGATACGCAGTATTTT. This translates into CASSTEERGTDTQYF.

This sequence joins TRBV11-3 and TRBJ2-2; D is tentatively TRBD1 or TRBD2 (5 bases each). This CDR3 region has 15 residues. With 6 bases removed from V and 4 bases from J, the gap between germline ends came to 15 bases. Germline loops: CDR1 SGHNT, CDR2 YENEEA. The CDR3 DNA sequence: TGTGCCAGCAGTGATCCGTCCGGGGCCACCGGGGAGCTGTTTTTT. Encoded protein: CASSDPSGATGELFF.

This clonotype has ten or more counts. This sequence joins TRBV20-1 and TRBJ1-2, with D maybe TRBD1 (5 bases). CDR1 and CDR2 from the germline V gene are DFQATT and SNEGSKA (reference sequence). This CDR3 contains 15 residues. V shed 5 bases and J shed 1 base, with 17 bases lying between them. CDR3 in DNA: TGCAGTGCTGGGGGTCCTTTCAAGTTTAACTATGGCTACACCTTC. It translates to CSAGGPFKFNYGYTF.

This chain joins TRBV7-6 and TRBJ2-1, with 16 positions matching TRBD2. The germline gives CDR1 SGHVS, CDR2 FNYEAQ. The CDR3 contains 17 residues. V shed 0 bases and J 4 bases; nucleotides not matched to a gene: 0. The CDR3 loop is CASSLAGLAGGYNEQFF. DNA of the CDR3: TGTGCCAGCAGCTTAGCGGGACTAGCGGGAGGGTACAATGAGCAGTTCTTC.